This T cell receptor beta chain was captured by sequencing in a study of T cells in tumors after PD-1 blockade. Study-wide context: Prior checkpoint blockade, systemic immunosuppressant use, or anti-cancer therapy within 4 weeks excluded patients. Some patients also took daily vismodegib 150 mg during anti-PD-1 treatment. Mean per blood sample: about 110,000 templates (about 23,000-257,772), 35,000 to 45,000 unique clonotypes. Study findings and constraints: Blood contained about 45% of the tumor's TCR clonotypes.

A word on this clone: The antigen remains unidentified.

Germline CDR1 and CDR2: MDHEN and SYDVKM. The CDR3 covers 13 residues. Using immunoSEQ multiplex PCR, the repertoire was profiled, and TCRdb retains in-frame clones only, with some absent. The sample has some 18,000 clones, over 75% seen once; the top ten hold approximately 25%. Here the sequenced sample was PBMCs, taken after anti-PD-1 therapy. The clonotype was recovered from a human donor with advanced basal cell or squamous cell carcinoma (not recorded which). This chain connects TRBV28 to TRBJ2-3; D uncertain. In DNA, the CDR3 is TGTGTCGTGGCTATCGGTATCTCAGATACGCAGTATTTT. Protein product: CVVAIGISDTQYF.